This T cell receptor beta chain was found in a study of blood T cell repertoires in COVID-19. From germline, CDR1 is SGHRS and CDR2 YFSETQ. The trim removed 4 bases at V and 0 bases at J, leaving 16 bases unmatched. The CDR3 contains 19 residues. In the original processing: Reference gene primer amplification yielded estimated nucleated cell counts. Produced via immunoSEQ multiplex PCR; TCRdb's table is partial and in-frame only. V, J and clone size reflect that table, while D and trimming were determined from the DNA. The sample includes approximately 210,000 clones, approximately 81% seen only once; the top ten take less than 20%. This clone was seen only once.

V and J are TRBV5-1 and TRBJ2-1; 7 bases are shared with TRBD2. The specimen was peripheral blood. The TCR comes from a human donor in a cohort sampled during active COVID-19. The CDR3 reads CASSPEGVGTTLSYNEQFF. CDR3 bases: TGCGCCAGCAGCCCCGAAGGAGTCGGGACTACCCTCTCCTACAATGAGCAGTTCTTC.